Only a few counts were recorded for the clone carrying this T cell receptor (beta chain). This record comes from a study of T-cell memory formation after mild COVID-19. Study as a whole: TCR clusters showed largely donor specificity.

Via MiXCR, TCRdb re-called the 5' RACE reads, giving one row per CDR3 protein. The sample includes about 310,000 distinct CDR3 sequences, around a sixth of them seen just once. This CDR3 spans 13 amino acids. Germline V gives CDR1 SNHLY, CDR2 FYNNEI. Trimming at V came to 8 bases and at J to 2 bases, leaving 3 bases not matched to a gene. This TCR was recovered from a man aged 18-30 years who had mild COVID-19 (a few samples of this study predate the infection). Cell type and time point are not known. Sequences were obtained from PBMCs or a T cell subset sorted from them (not recorded which). The rearrangement joins TRBV2 to TRBJ2-5; 9 bases are a match to TRBD2. This chain's CDR3 is CASGAGGQETQYF. CDR3 bases: TGTGCCAGCGGGGCGGGGGGGCAAGAGACCCAGTACTTC. Full variable domain (rest looked up from reference TRBV2 and TRBJ2-5): EPEVTQTPSHQVTQMGQEVILRCVPISNHLYFYWYRQILGQKVEFLVSFYNNEISEKSEIFDDQFSVERPDGSNFTLKIRSTKLEDSAMYFCASGAGGQETQYFGPGTRLLVL.